The 25 T cell receptor beta chains listed next were all sequenced from one sample in a study of shared clonotypes between healthy human individuals. TCRdb keeps only in-frame clones here, not all; method: immunoSEQ multiplex PCR. The data contain around 1,100,000 clones, 60% to 85% of them singletons. Sample: memory CD4+ T cells from PBMCs. Subset here: CD45RA-negative fraction. The receptors come from a man aged 18 to 29 in good health. Some clones in this sample may be carry-over from other donors' samples.

The rearrangement links TRBV5-6 to TRBJ2-2; TRBD1 matches 8 bases. Germline V gene data show CDR1 as SGHDT and CDR2 as YYEEEE. V lost 4 bases and J lost 2; bases outside the gene matches: 4. The CDR3 has 15 residues. This CDR3 reads CASSAGTGNTGELFF. CDR3 nucleotide sequence: TGTGCCAGCAGCGCCGGGACAGGCAACACCGGGGAGCTGTTTTTT. Supplemented by reference TRBV5-6 and TRBJ2-2, the full variable domain reads DAGVTQSPTHLIKTRGQQVTLRCSPKSGHDTVSWYQQALGQGPQFIFQYYEEEERQRGNFPDRFSGHQFPNYSSELNVNALLLGDSALYLCASSAGTGNTGELFFGEGSRLTVL.

This chain joins TRBV19 and TRBJ2-7, with TRBD1 as a possible D gene (6 bases). From germline, CDR1 is LNHDA and CDR2 SQIVND (reference sequence). This CDR3 is built from 14 residues. Trimming left V 5 bases short and J 4 bases short, with 15 bases between. The CDR3 region has the DNA TGTGCCAGTAGTCAACTGGGACAAATTTACGAGCAGTACTTC. Translation gives CASSQLGQIYEQYF.

The chain has TRBV10-1 and TRBJ1-5, with unresolved D. V shed 7 bases and J shed 11 bases, with 12 bases lying between them. The CDR3 is 11 amino acids. Germline loops: CDR1 WNHNN, CDR2 SYGVQD (reference sequence). The CDR3 DNA reads as TGCGCCAGCACCGCCTTCGGGGCCCAGCATTTT. Translating gives CASTAFGAQHF.

The DNA of the CDR3 is TGTGCCAGCAGGCGGGACAGGGGGCCGGGCGTCCTGACTTTC. Encoded protein: CASRRDRGPGVLTF. This chain uses TRBV6-5 with TRBJ2-6; 12 bases fit TRBD1. V was clipped by 6 bases and J by 12 bases; unmatched bases: 6. The CDR3 has 14 amino acids. The germline CDR1 and CDR2 sequences are MNHEY and SVGAGI.

Notes on this clone: The same CDR3 also results from other DNA sequences found in this sample. This sequence joins TRBV9 and TRBJ2-3, with 12 bases that match TRBD2. Germline loops: CDR1 SGDLS, CDR2 YYNGEE. The CDR3 is 16 residues long. After removal of 3 bases from V and 6 bases from J, the junction contained 8 bases not matched to a gene. CDR3 in amino acids: CASSAGTSGRTDTQYF. In nucleotides, the CDR3 is TGTGCCAGCAGCGCCGGAACTAGCGGGAGGACGGATACGCAGTATTTT.

The chain couples TRBV21-1 to TRBJ1-3; the table's D call, TRBD1, was not checked against the DNA. TRBV21-1 is a known pseudogene. This CDR3 is built from 17 residues. CDR3 in DNA: TGTGCCAGCAGCCGCCCCGGGAGGCTACAGGGGGAGAACACCATATATTTT. This encodes CASSRPGRLQGENTIYF.

This clone was seen many times. This same CDR3 is encoded by further DNA sequences in the sample. CDR3 DNA: TGTGCCAGCAGCCTAGCGGGTTACTACAATGAGCAGTTCTTC. Its translation is CASSLAGYYNEQFF. The rearrangement joins TRBV5-6 to TRBJ2-1; TRBD2 aligns across 8 bases. V was clipped by 4 bases and J by 3 bases; unmatched bases: 3. Per germline, CDR1 SGHDT and CDR2 YYEEEE. The CDR3 totals 14 residues.

Concerning this clone itself: The same CDR3 can be traced to other DNA sequences in this sample. For the CDR3, the DNA is TGTGCCAGTCCGGGACAGGGGCGATACGAGCAGTACTTC. Translated, it gives CASPGQGRYEQYF. The J gene is TRBJ2-7, the V gene TRBV25-1; 10 bases map to TRBD1. CDR3 length equals 13 residues. Trimming at V came to 9 bases and at J to 4 bases, leaving 6 bases not matched to a gene. The germline gives CDR1 MGHDK, CDR2 SYGVNS.

The chain links TRBV4-1 to TRBJ2-1; perhaps TRBD1 as D (6 bases). Germline-derived CDR1 and CDR2 are MGHRA and YSYEKL. This CDR3 is built from 15 residues. Trimming pared 4 bases from V and 4 bases from J, leaving 14 bases between. CDR3 sequence reads: CASSPGTPRYNEQFF. The CDR3 DNA reads TGCGCCAGCAGCCCGGGGACACCGAGGTACAATGAGCAGTTCTTC.

This clone was detected only once. J is TRBJ1-5 and V is TRBV2, with D possibly being TRBD1 (6 bases). In germline, CDR1 is SNHLY, CDR2 FYNNEI. V shed 4 bases and J shed 7 bases, with 17 bases lying between them. The CDR3 extends over 15 amino acids. In DNA form, the CDR3 reads TGTGCCAGCAGTGGGACAACAGGGTCGGGCCAGCCCCAGCATTTT. The encoded protein is CASSGTTGSGQPQHF.

The chain couples TRBV5-1 to TRBJ2-5, with 8 bases aligning to TRBD1. Germline V gene data show CDR1 as SGHRS and CDR2 as YFSETQ. CDR3 size: 13 residues. With V trimmed by 4 bases and J by 5 bases, 4 bases remained unmatched. CDR3 DNA: TGCGCCAGCAGCACGACAGGGGTTGAGACCCAGTACTTC. Amino acid sequence: CASSTTGVETQYF.

The chain combines TRBV25-1 with TRBJ2-5; 8 positions match TRBD1. Trimming took 3 bases from V and 4 from J; bases not matched to a gene: 13. CDR3 size: 17 residues. The germline CDR1 and CDR2 sequences are MGHDK and SYGVNS. The CDR3 sequence: CASSDPPGQGGPETQYF. The CDR3 DNA follows: TGTGCCAGCAGTGATCCCCCTGGACAGGGCGGGCCAGAGACCCAGTACTTC.

The CDR3 DNA follows: TGTGCCACCAGCACCCCGACTAGCGGGAGCGAGCAGTACTTC. Translated, it gives CATSTPTSGSEQYF. V and J are TRBV15 and TRBJ2-7; 12 bases line up with TRBD2. The V gene end was trimmed by 4 bases and the J gene end by 6 bases; junction bases not matched to a gene: 4. This CDR3 is 14 amino acids long. Germline CDR1 is LNHNV and CDR2 is YYDKDF (reference sequence).

In DNA form, the CDR3 reads TGTGCCTGGGAGGGACTCGGGGGCACCGGGGAGCTGTTTTTT. Amino acids: CAWEGLGGTGELFF. The chain is built from TRBV30 and TRBJ2-2; D perhaps matches TRBD2 (6 bases). Trimming left V 5 bases short and J 4 bases short, with 14 bases between. The germline CDR1 and CDR2 sequences are GTSNPN and SVGIG (reference sequence). The CDR3 is 14 residues long.

This clone has only one observation. The CDR3 sequence: CASSERRRDTGELFF. CDR3 nucleotide sequence: TGTGCCAGCAGTGAGAGGCGTCGGGACACCGGGGAGCTGTTTTTT. V and J are TRBV6-1 and TRBJ2-2; D remains ambiguous. Germline V lookup: CDR1 MNHNS, CDR2 SASEGT. This CDR3 contains 15 residues. With 3 bases removed from V and 3 bases from J, the gap between germline ends came to 11 bases.

Remarks on this clone: The same CDR3 also results from other DNA sequences found in this sample. The DNA of the CDR3 is TGCAGTGCACCCGGTCCGGATGAGCAGTTCTTC. Residues: CSAPGPDEQFF. The chain carries TRBV20-1 and TRBJ2-1; D gene unclear. V shed 6 bases and J shed 8 bases, with 11 bases lying between them. Germline CDR1 and CDR2: DFQATT and SNEGSKA (reference sequence). The CDR3 has 11 amino acids.

The rearrangement links TRBV4-1 to TRBJ2-6; D ambiguous. The CDR3 extends over 16 amino acids. Germline assignment: CDR1 MGHRA and CDR2 YSYEKL. Trimming left V 0 bases short and J 4 bases short, with 10 bases between. The CDR3 region is CASSQEPTSGANVLTF. Here the CDR3 DNA reads TGCGCCAGCAGCCAAGAACCCACATCGGGGGCCAACGTCCTGACTTTC.

This clone has just a few counts. The sample carries other DNA sequences with the same CDR3. The chain is built from TRBV13 and TRBJ2-1; TRBD2 agrees at 8 bases. V was pared by 5 bases and J by 0 bases, with 3 bases of the junction left unmatched. The length of the CDR3 is 15 residues. CDR1 PRHDT and CDR2 FYEKMQ come from the germline V gene (reference sequence). CDR3 amino acids: CASSLTSGSYNEQFF. The CDR3 DNA is TGTGCCAGCAGCCTTACTAGCGGCTCCTACAATGAGCAGTTCTTC. Supplemented by reference TRBV13 and TRBJ2-1, the full variable domain reads AAGVIQSPRHLIKEKRETATLKCYPIPRHDTVYWYQQGPGQDPQFLISFYEKMQSDKGSIPDRFSAQQFSDYHSELNMSSLELGDSALYFCASSLTSGSYNEQFFGPGTRLTVL.

The chain has TRBV6-5 and TRBJ1-5; possibly TRBD1 for D (5 bases). This CDR3 spans 14 amino acids. The V end lost 6 bases, the J end lost 1 base, and 10 bases lay between the germline ends. Per germline, CDR1 MNHEY and CDR2 SVGAGI. The CDR3 is CASRPGRSNQPQHF. The CDR3 DNA reads TGTGCCAGCAGGCCGGGGCGCAGCAATCAGCCCCAGCATTTT.

The rearrangement uses TRBV28 and TRBJ2-1, with 7 bases matching TRBD2. With V trimmed by 6 bases and J by 5 bases, 7 bases remained unmatched. The CDR3 has 14 amino acids. Per germline, CDR1 MDHEN and CDR2 SYDVKM. The CDR3 coding sequence is TGTGCCAGCAGCCCCGGGACTACAAACAATGAGCAGTTCTTC. Translated: CASSPGTTNNEQFF.

This chain connects TRBV29-1 to TRBJ2-3; D unclear. CDR3 length equals 14 residues. Trimming took off 7 bases at V and 1 base at J, with 15 bases between the two ends. Germline CDR1 is SQVTM and CDR2 is ANQGSEA. The CDR3 DNA reads as TGCAGCGCAACAACAGCCTCTGGCACAGATACGCAGTATTTT. Amino acids: CSATTASGTDTQYF.

This chain connects TRBV5-1 to TRBJ2-7; the D gene is possibly TRBD2 (5 bases). CDR1 is SGHRS, CDR2 YFSETQ, per germline. This CDR3 contains 17 residues. V lost 2 bases and J lost 4, with 22 bases in between. The CDR3 sequence: CASSFSTLSRDGYEQYF. CDR3 DNA: TGCGCCAGCAGCTTCTCGACCTTGTCCCGGGATGGATACGAGCAGTACTTC.

This chain joins TRBV4-2 and TRBJ2-2; 9 positions match TRBD2. Trimming took 4 bases from V and 6 from J; bases not matched to a gene: 15. Germline V gives CDR1 LGHNA, CDR2 YNFKEQ. The CDR3 length is 18 residues. CDR3: CASSPQVLAGSGAGELFF. CDR3 coding DNA: TGTGCCAGCAGCCCCCAGGTGCTAGCGGGATCAGGGGCCGGGGAGCTGTTTTTT.

This sequence joins TRBV27 and TRBJ2-5; the D gene could be TRBD1 or TRBD2 (5 bases each). Germline CDR1 MNHEY, CDR2 SMNVEV (reference sequence). The CDR3 has 11 amino acids. V was clipped by 6 bases and J by 8 bases, with 10 bases between them. The CDR3 nucleotides read TGTGCCAGCAGGGAGAGGGGTACCCAGTACTTC. It yields the protein CASRERGTQYF.

The J gene is TRBJ2-7, the V gene TRBV10-3; the D call may be TRBD1 or TRBD2 (5 bases each). The CDR3 consists of 13 residues. V lost 10 bases and J lost 5, with 18 bases in between. Germline V gene sequence: CDR1 ENHRY, CDR2 SYGVKD. DNA of the CDR3: TGTGCCAGCGATGAGGGGTTCAGAGACGAGCAGTACTTC. This codes for CASDEGFRDEQYF.